This T cell receptor (beta chain) was found in a study of blood T cell repertoires in COVID-19. At the level of the study: Researchers got acute and convalescent COVID-19 samples from the United States, Italy and Spain.

V dropped 8 bases and J dropped 1 base, with 17 bases sitting between them. Per germline, CDR1 MNHEY and CDR2 SVGAGI. The CDR3 sequence is 15 residues long. Assay used: immunoSEQ multiplex PCR; TCRdb lists only in-frame clones, some missing. The profile shows fewer than 60,000 clones, approximately 93% of them singletons. The receptor's source is a man between 60 and 75 years old with COVID-19, enrolled during active disease. The rearrangement joins TRBV6-5 to TRBJ2-5, with D possibly matching TRBD2 (6 bases). Sequencing was carried out using peripheral blood. The CDR3 region is CASDPRGTPQETQYF. DNA for the CDR3: TGTGCCAGCGACCCTCGGGGGACCCCCCAAGAGACCCAGTACTTC.